The clone carrying this T cell receptor (beta chain) showed up many times. Its antigen is as yet unknown. V was clipped by 6 bases and J by 7 bases, with 16 bases between them. This CDR3 is built from 12 residues. Germline V lookup: CDR1 SQVTM, CDR2 ANQGSEA. TCRdb processed the 5' RACE reads anew with MiXCR; each CDR3 protein has one entry. The table records tens of thousands of distinct CDR3 sequences, about 7.4% of them present only once. This record belongs to a study of T cells after yellow fever vaccination. General study findings and limits: Repertoires sorted by FACS could include abundant clonotypes that are contaminants from the bulk population. Of the clonotypes, a small share occurred in both CD4 and CD8 compartments.

V gene TRBV29-1 combines with J gene TRBJ2-7; D is ambiguous. Sequenced here: CD8+ T cells sorted from PBMCs, sampled more than 14 days after the first yellow fever vaccination. This clonotype was obtained from a man between 18 and 29 years old who received the YFV17D yellow fever vaccine. CDR3 in DNA: TGCAGCGTGGATGGGGTAACCGGAGAGCAGTACTTC. It translates to CSVDGVTGEQYF.